These 25 T cell receptor beta chains were sequenced from one sample in a study of CD8+ T cells in alopecia areata. Stated treatment: oral pan-JAK inhibitor, 5-10 mg twice daily. Extracted RNA was reverse transcribed into cDNA, the sequencing template. Clones were sequenced by immunoSEQ multiplex PCR, and TCRdb holds only the in-frame ones, with some missing. The sample holds hundreds of thousands of clones, 60% seen once. Specimen: CD4+ T cells sorted from blood, collected at roughly week 52, from a patient treated with tofacitinib. The receptor set was obtained from a human donor with alopecia areata.

The chain uses TRBV5-1 and TRBJ2-5; D is ambiguous. Deletions cut 4 bases from V and 5 bases from J, with 21 bases between. Germline CDR1 and CDR2: SGHRS and YFSETQ. The CDR3 consists of 16 residues. CDR3 in DNA: TGCGCCAGCAGCACCGGCGAGCGAGTTCTGGGCGAGACCCAGTACTTC. Translation: CASSTGERVLGETQYF.

This clone showed up just once. The chain has TRBV29-1 and TRBJ2-3, with 7 bases identical to TRBD1. J lost 4 bases, V lost 7 bases, and 14 bases had no gene match. CDR3 length: 15 residues. Per germline, CDR1 SQVTM and CDR2 ANQGSEA. The CDR3 loop reads CSARRGQEISDTQYF. CDR3 DNA: TGCAGCGCCCGCCGAGGACAGGAAATTTCAGATACGCAGTATTTT.

The chain recombines TRBV5-1 with TRBJ2-7; either TRBD1 or TRBD2 may supply D (6 bases each). The CDR3 extends over 15 amino acids. The V end was cut by 0 bases, the J end by 3 bases, with 13 bases between. The germline V gene has CDR1 SGHRS and CDR2 YFSETQ. The CDR3 here is CASSLVRGGGYEQYF. The CDR3 DNA follows: TGCGCCAGCAGCTTGGTCCGCGGAGGGGGCTACGAGCAGTACTTC.

V and J are TRBV5-1 and TRBJ2-1; 8 positions match TRBD2. Germline V gives CDR1 SGHRS, CDR2 YFSETQ. V dropped 0 bases and J dropped 2; count of bases not matched to a gene: 1. The CDR3 extends over 15 amino acids. The CDR3 loop reads CASSLEGLAYNEQFF. For the CDR3, the DNA is TGCGCCAGCAGCTTGGAGGGACTAGCCTACAATGAGCAGTTCTTC.

The V gene is TRBV7-2, the J gene TRBJ2-3; tentative D call: TRBD2 (6 bases). The CDR3 extends over 14 amino acids. V was shortened by 3 bases and J by 1 base, with 8 bases between the two germline ends. Looked up from germline, CDR1 is SGHTA and CDR2 is FQGNSA. The CDR3 sequence is CASSFIAGTDTQYF. The CDR3 coding sequence is TGTGCCAGCAGCTTCATAGCGGGCACAGATACGCAGTATTTT.

The V call is TRBV5-6, the J call TRBJ1-4; possible D gene TRBD1, 5 bases. V was clipped by 0 bases and J by 16 bases, with 22 bases between them. The CDR3 has 15 amino acids. The germline V gene encodes CDR1 SGHDT and CDR2 YYEEEE. CDR3 coding DNA: TGTGCCAGCAGCTTGGGGGACGGTCCGAAGAAAATTCCGTTTTTT. The encoded protein is CASSLGDGPKKIPFF.

V gene TRBV5-1 combines with J gene TRBJ2-1, with 9 nucleotides matching TRBD2. The V gene's germline CDR1 is SGHRS and CDR2 YFSETQ. This CDR3 is built from 14 residues. Losses at the gene ends were 0 bases for V and 6 bases for J; bases not matched to a gene: 1. The CDR3 nucleotides are TGCGCCAGCAGCTTGGTTAGCGGGGGCAATGAGCAGTTCTTC. This sequence encodes CASSLVSGGNEQFF. The full variable domain, rest sourced from reference TRBV5-1 and TRBJ2-1, is KAGVTQTPRYLIKTRGQQVTLSCSPISGHRSVSWYQQTPGQGLQFLFEYFSETQRNKGNFPGRFSGRQFSNSRSEMNVSTLELGDSALYLCASSLVSGGNEQFFGPGTRLTVL.

This sequence joins TRBV5-1 and TRBJ1-1, with D hard to call. Between the trimmed V and J ends, which lost 0 bases and 0 bases, there was a span of 6 bases. Germline values: CDR1 SGHRS, CDR2 YFSETQ. This CDR3 comprises 14 residues. CDR3 sequence reads: CASSLGTLNTEAFF. Written as DNA, the CDR3 is TGCGCCAGCAGCTTGGGGACCTTGAACACTGAAGCTTTCTTT.

This sequence joins TRBV29-1 and TRBJ2-1; 9 nucleotides agree with TRBD2. With V trimmed by 4 bases and J by 8 bases, 6 bases remained unmatched. The germline CDR1 and CDR2 sequences are SQVTM and ANQGSEA. The CDR3 extends over 13 amino acids. The CDR3 coding sequence is TGCAGCGTTGGGTATCTAGCGGGGTATGAGCAGTTCTTC. Encoded protein: CSVGYLAGYEQFF.

This sequence joins TRBV30 and TRBJ1-6; D not certain. The CDR3 is 13 residues long. Deletions cut 2 bases from V and 6 bases from J, with 8 bases between. Germline CDR1 reads GTSNPN; CDR2 reads SVGIG (reference sequence). CDR3 amino acids: CAWSSGFNSPLHF. The CDR3 DNA reads TGTGCCTGGAGTTCTGGGTTTAATTCACCCCTCCACTTT.

The rearrangement joins TRBV2 to TRBJ2-3, with 14 positions matching TRBD2. V shed 8 bases, J shed 8 bases, and the junction held 3 bases outside the gene matches. Germline CDR1 and CDR2: SNHLY and FYNNEI. CDR3 length: 13 residues. CDR3 sequence: CASGLAGGSTQYF. For the CDR3, the DNA is TGTGCCAGCGGACTAGCGGGGGGTAGTACGCAGTATTTT. Variable domain in full (rest from reference TRBV2 and TRBJ2-3): EPEVTQTPSHQVTQMGQEVILRCVPISNHLYFYWYRQILGQKVEFLVSFYNNEISEKSEIFDDQFSVERPDGSNFTLKIRSTKLEDSAMYFCASGLAGGSTQYFGPGTRLTVL.

V and J are TRBV30 and TRBJ1-1, with TRBD1 identical over 8 bases. After removal of 7 bases from V and 6 bases from J, the junction contained 7 bases not matched to a gene. Germline-derived CDR1 and CDR2 are GTSNPN and SVGIG (reference sequence). This CDR3 has 12 amino acids. CDR3 region: CASGTGGAEAFF. The CDR3 DNA reads TGTGCCTCGGGGACAGGAGGAGCTGAAGCTTTCTTT. The variable domain in full, with the rest retrieved from reference TRBV30 and TRBJ1-1, is SQTIHQWPATLVQPVGSPLSLECTVEGTSNPNLYWYRQAAGRGLQLLFYSVGIGQISSEVPQNLSASRPQDRQFILSSKKLLLSDSGFYLCASGTGGAEAFFGQGTRLTVV.

This sequence joins TRBV6-5 and TRBJ2-7; TRBD1 matches at 10 bases. CDR1 is MNHEY and CDR2 is SVGAGI in the germline V gene. This CDR3 is 15 amino acids long. Trimming took 2 bases from V and 7 from J; bases not matched to a gene: 8. This CDR3 is CASSYALTGGSEQYF. CDR3 in DNA: TGTGCCAGCAGTTACGCTTTGACAGGGGGCTCGGAGCAGTACTTC.

Turning to this clone: The sample holds other DNA sequences that translate to the same CDR3. The chain joins TRBV6-5 to TRBJ1-6, with D possibly matching TRBD1 (5 bases). CDR3 length: 14 amino acids. The germline V and J ends were trimmed by 2 bases and 7 bases, with 9 bases remaining between them. Per the germline V gene, CDR1 is MNHEY and CDR2 is SVGAGI. DNA for the CDR3: TGTGCCAGCAGTTACGGGGGATCAAATTCACCCCTCCACTTT. Protein: CASSYGGSNSPLHF.

The chain combines TRBV29-1 with TRBJ2-5, with a weak D call TRBD1 (5 bases). This CDR3 comprises 14 residues. Germline V lookup: CDR1 SQVTM, CDR2 ANQGSEA. The V end lost 4 bases, the J end lost 5 bases, and 17 bases lay between the germline ends. The CDR3 protein is CSVGGASKGETQYF. CDR3 nucleotides: TGCAGCGTTGGTGGGGCCTCAAAGGGGGAGACCCAGTACTTC.

This clone appeared a few times. V gene TRBV29-1 combines with J gene TRBJ2-1; D unclear. Germline values: CDR1 SQVTM, CDR2 ANQGSEA. This CDR3 contains 14 residues. The V gene lost 4 bases and the J gene lost 0 bases, with 10 bases spanning the gap. CDR3 nucleotides: TGCAGCGTTGTTGAACAGCTCTCCTACAATGAGCAGTTCTTC. The encoded protein is CSVVEQLSYNEQFF.

A remark on this clone: This specimen includes other DNA sequences encoding the same CDR3. The V and J genes are TRBV30 and TRBJ1-5; the D gene is possibly TRBD1 (5 bases). Germline V gives CDR1 GTSNPN, CDR2 SVGIG (reference sequence). V was pared by 1 base and J by 4 bases, with 8 bases between. CDR3 length equals 13 residues. The CDR3 DNA sequence: TGTGCCTGGAGTGAGCAGGGAAATCAGCCCCAGCATTTT. This translates into CAWSEQGNQPQHF.

This sequence joins TRBV30 and TRBJ1-6, with TRBD1 identical over 8 bases. V was pared by 3 bases and J by 8 bases, with 3 bases of the junction left unmatched. The CDR3 extends over 13 amino acids. CDR1 is GTSNPN and CDR2 is SVGIG in the germline V gene (reference sequence). For the CDR3, the DNA is TGTGCCTGGAGGTCGACAGGGGATTCACCCCTCCACTTT. This codes for CAWRSTGDSPLHF.

The chain employs TRBV9 and TRBJ2-5, with D unresolved. Trimming removed 4 bases from V and 1 base from J, with 11 bases in between. Germline lookup yields CDR1 SGDLS and CDR2 YYNGEE. This CDR3 spans 14 amino acids. Written as DNA, the CDR3 is TGTGCCAGCAGCACCCTAGGATCCCAAGAGACCCAGTACTTC. This encodes CASSTLGSQETQYF. Based on the CDR3 plus reference TRBV9 and TRBJ2-5, the full variable domain is DSGVTQTPKHLITATGQRVTLRCSPRSGDLSVYWYQQSLDQGLQFLIQYYNGEERAKGNILERFSAQQFPDLHSELNLSSLELGDSALYFCASSTLGSQETQYFGPGTRLLVL.

In this sample, this clone turned up a few times. This sequence joins TRBV15 and TRBJ2-7, with D unresolved. Between the trimmed V and J ends, which lost 0 bases and 1 base, there was a span of 4 bases. The V gene's germline CDR1 is LNHNV and CDR2 YYDKDF (reference sequence). The CDR3 is 13 amino acids. CDR3 DNA: TGTGCCACCAGCAGAGAGGCTTCCTACGAGCAGTACTTC. Translating gives CATSREASYEQYF.

This clone was recorded only once. V is TRBV5-6 and J is TRBJ1-3; D possibly corresponds to TRBD1 (6 bases). Germline V lookup: CDR1 SGHDT, CDR2 YYEEEE. Trimming stripped 4 bases from V and 4 bases from J, with 21 bases between. The length of the CDR3 is 17 residues. The chain's CDR3 is CASSTYRTEIGGNTIYF. As DNA, the CDR3 is TGTGCCAGCAGCACCTATCGGACAGAAATTGGCGGAAACACCATATATTTT.

The chain is built from TRBV7-2 and TRBJ2-7, with TRBD2 as a possible D gene (7 bases). CDR3 size: 15 residues. Per germline, CDR1 SGHTA and CDR2 FQGNSA. Trimming pared 5 bases from V and 2 bases from J, leaving 16 bases between. The CDR3 DNA reads as TGTGCCAGCAGCCCCGGGGGGCGCGGGCCCTACGAGCAGTACTTC. Amino acid sequence: CASSPGGRGPYEQYF. The full variable domain, in which reference TRBV7-2 and TRBJ2-7 provide the parts outside the CDR3, is GAGVSQSPSNKVTEKGKDVELRCDPISGHTALYWYRQSLGQGLEFLIYFQGNSAPDKSGLPSDRFSAERTGGSVSTLTIQRTQQEDSAVYLCASSPGGRGPYEQYFGPGTRLTVT.

The chain carries TRBV25-1 and TRBJ2-1, with D perhaps TRBD2 (5 bases). This CDR3 region has 14 residues. Trimming took 6 bases from V and 1 from J, leaving 10 bases between them. Germline lookup yields CDR1 MGHDK and CDR2 SYGVNS. The CDR3: CASRATGSYNEQFF. In DNA form, the CDR3 reads TGTGCCAGCAGAGCGACGGGATCCTACAATGAGCAGTTCTTC.

V is TRBV29-1 and J is TRBJ2-3, with TRBD1 as a possible D gene (5 bases). The CDR3 totals 16 residues. Germline-derived CDR1 and CDR2 are SQVTM and ANQGSEA. With 1 base removed from V and 3 bases from J, the gap between germline ends came to 17 bases. The CDR3 loop is CSVEGGARVATDTQYF. As DNA, the CDR3 is TGCAGCGTTGAAGGAGGAGCCAGGGTGGCGACAGATACGCAGTATTTT.

This clone turned up a few times. The CDR3: CASSPITGDRKTQYF. The CDR3 DNA follows: TGCGCCAGCAGCCCTATAACGGGGGACAGGAAGACCCAGTACTTC. V and J are TRBV5-1 and TRBJ2-5; 8 bases fit TRBD1. Germline trimming cut 4 bases from V and 6 bases from J; bases unmatched to any gene: 11. This CDR3 has 15 amino acids. Looked up from germline, CDR1 is SGHRS and CDR2 is YFSETQ. Combining the CDR3 with reference TRBV5-1 and TRBJ2-5 gives the whole variable domain KAGVTQTPRYLIKTRGQQVTLSCSPISGHRSVSWYQQTPGQGLQFLFEYFSETQRNKGNFPGRFSGRQFSNSRSEMNVSTLELGDSALYLCASSPITGDRKTQYFGPGTRLLVL.